What follows are 9 T cell receptor beta chains derived from one specimen sequenced in a study of blood T cell repertoires in COVID-19. The method was immunoSEQ multiplex PCR; TCRdb's version includes in-frame clones alone and lacks a portion of them. Of 45,000 or so clones in the sample, around 86% were seen once. The sequencing input was peripheral blood. The source is a man aged 35 to 55 with active COVID-19.

This sequence joins TRBV19 and TRBJ1-4; 7 bases are a match to TRBD1. Germline values: CDR1 LNHDA, CDR2 SQIVND (reference sequence). This CDR3 comprises 14 residues. V dropped 6 bases and J dropped 0; count of bases not matched to a gene: 1. The CDR3, as DNA: TGTGCCAGTAGCGGGACAGCAACTAATGAAAAACTGTTTTTT. Translated, it gives CASSGTATNEKLFF.

Only a few counts were recorded for this clone. The chain combines TRBV29-1 with TRBJ2-2, with 7 positions matching TRBD1. Germline V gene sequence: CDR1 SQVTM, CDR2 ANQGSEA. V shed 6 bases, J shed 5 bases, and the junction held 6 bases outside the gene matches. The CDR3 runs 13 residues. In DNA, the CDR3 is TGCAGCGTGAACAGGGGCGGAACCGGGGAGCTGTTTTTT. It is translated as CSVNRGGTGELFF.

This rearrangement joins TRBV27 to TRBJ1-3; no clear D gene. The germline V and J ends were trimmed by 2 bases and 3 bases, with 14 bases remaining between them. CDR1 is MNHEY and CDR2 is SMNVEV in the germline V gene (reference sequence). This CDR3 has 16 residues. DNA for the CDR3: TGTGCCAGCAGTTTAAACGGGCCGGGGTATGGAAACACCATATATTTT. Translation gives CASSLNGPGYGNTIYF.

The chain uses TRBV7-8 and TRBJ2-7; possible D gene TRBD2, 5 bases. V was clipped by 5 bases and J by 0 bases, with 17 bases between them. In germline, CDR1 is SGHVS, CDR2 FQNEAQ. CDR3 length equals 16 residues. This chain's CDR3 is CASSPRQAASSYEQYF. The DNA for the CDR3 is TGTGCCAGCAGCCCCAGACAAGCGGCAAGCTCCTACGAGCAGTACTTC.

The chain combines TRBV12-3 or TRBV12-4 with TRBJ2-7; TRBD2 might be the D (6 bases). This CDR3 has 13 amino acids. V lost 3 bases to trimming and J lost 0 bases, with 6 bases between them. In nucleotides, the CDR3 is TGTGCCAGCAGTTTGACTAGCTCCTACGAGCAGTACTTC. Amino acids: CASSLTSSYEQYF.

This chain uses TRBV5-4 with TRBJ2-7; 7 nucleotides line up with TRBD1. CDR3 length: 14 residues. The germline CDR1 and CDR2 sequences are SGHNT and YYREEE (reference sequence). V trimming: 2 bases; J trimming: 4 bases; junction bases outside the gene matches: 6. Written as DNA, the CDR3 is TGTGCCAGCAGCTTCGGGACAGCTGATTACGAGCAGTACTTC. This encodes CASSFGTADYEQYF.

V is TRBV5-4 and J is TRBJ1-3; weak D call: TRBD1 (5 bases). Trimming removed 0 bases at V and 0 bases at J, with 10 bases between. The germline CDR1 and CDR2 sequences are SGHNT and YYREEE (reference sequence). CDR3 length: 16 amino acids. CDR3 loop: CASSLAGGFSGNTIYF. Written as DNA, the CDR3 is TGTGCCAGCAGCTTGGCCGGGGGTTTCTCTGGAAACACCATATATTTT.

The rearrangement links TRBV28 to TRBJ2-7; TRBD1 might be the D (5 bases). V was pared by 6 bases and J by 2 bases, with 11 bases between. The CDR3 covers 13 residues. In germline, CDR1 is MDHEN, CDR2 SYDVKM. The DNA for the CDR3 is TGTGCCAGCAGGCCCCAGGGAACCTACGAGCAGTACTTC. Translating it yields CASRPQGTYEQYF. Combining the CDR3 with reference TRBV28 and TRBJ2-7 gives the whole variable domain DVKVTQSSRYLVKRTGEKVFLECVQDMDHENMFWYRQDPGLGLRLIYFSYDVKMKEKGDIPEGYSVSREKKERFSLILESASTNQTSMYLCASRPQGTYEQYFGPGTRLTVT.

V and J are TRBV9 and TRBJ1-1; 7 positions match TRBD1. The germline V gene has CDR1 SGDLS and CDR2 YYNGEE. V shed 2 bases, J shed 4 bases, and the junction held 5 bases outside the gene matches. The CDR3 totals 14 residues. Written as DNA, the CDR3 is TGTGCCAGCAGCGTCAGGGACAGACGCACTGAAGCTTTCTTT. It specifies CASSVRDRRTEAFF.